This T cell receptor beta chain was recorded in a study of control samples from healthy donors and cancer patients. Produced via immunoSEQ multiplex PCR; TCRdb's table is partial and in-frame only. The repertoire holds over 60,000 clones, with 80% to 90% as singletons. CDR3 size: 14 residues. Per germline, CDR1 KGHDR and CDR2 SFDVKD. V was pared by 9 bases and J by 5 bases, with 6 bases of the junction left unmatched. The chain has TRBV24-1 and TRBJ2-1, with 10 bases matching TRBD2. The sequence was obtained from an older woman with head and neck cancer. What was sequenced was PBMCs. CDR3 in amino acids: CATAGTSDNNEQFF. CDR3 nucleotides: TGTGCCACCGCGGGGACTAGCGACAACAATGAGCAGTTCTTC.